The 7 T cell receptor beta chains below come from one sample, sequenced in a study of early T cells in non-severe SARS-CoV-2 infection. A single record per CDR3 protein comes from TCRdb applying MiXCR to the 5' RACE reads. The sample has approximately 69,000 distinct CDR3 sequences; about an eighth are singletons. Sequenced material: whole blood. The receptor source for this set is an adult who was a healthcare worker with PCR-confirmed SARS-CoV-2 infection or an uninfected control (not recorded which).

This clonotype is large (0.1 to 1%). The chain combines TRBV14 with TRBJ1-2, with D possibly matching TRBD1 (5 bases). V lost 4 bases and J 7 bases, leaving 13 bases between the germline ends. This CDR3 spans 13 amino acids. CDR1 SGHDN and CDR2 FVKESK come from the germline V gene. CDR3 in amino acids: CASSLTERGGYTF. In DNA, the CDR3 is TGTGCCAGCAGCCTGACAGAACGGGGTGGCTACACCTTC.

The chain has TRBV7-8 and TRBJ2-2; 11 nucleotides line up with TRBD2. The CDR3 is 16 residues long. With 4 bases clipped from V and 2 bases from J, the junction kept 3 bases outside the gene matches. Germline loops: CDR1 SGHVS, CDR2 FQNEAQ. As DNA, the CDR3 is TGTGCCAGCAGCTGGGGACTAGCGGTCAACACCGGGGAGCTGTTTTTT. As protein: CASSWGLAVNTGELFF.

In this sample, this clonotype turned up many times. The J gene is TRBJ2-7, the V gene TRBV7-8; possible D gene TRBD2, 6 bases. V was pared by 3 bases and J by 5 bases, with 14 bases between. Germline-derived CDR1 and CDR2 are SGHVS and FQNEAQ. This CDR3 region has 14 residues. This CDR3 reads CASSLGGSSHEQYF. The DNA of the CDR3 is TGTGCCAGCAGCTTGGGAGGATCATCCCACGAGCAGTACTTC.

This clonotype has a count of ten or more. J is TRBJ2-5 and V is TRBV10-3; no firm D call. CDR1 ENHRY and CDR2 SYGVKD come from the germline V gene. This CDR3 contains 12 residues. The germline V and J ends were trimmed by 0 bases and 8 bases, with 7 bases remaining between them. Written as DNA, the CDR3 is TGTGCCATCAGTGAGTCGACGGCCACCCAGTACTTC. Its protein product is CAISESTATQYF.

This clonotype was detected a few times. This chain uses TRBV21-1 with TRBJ2-7. TRBV21-1 is an annotated pseudogene. This CDR3 contains 10 residues. The CDR3 DNA reads as TGTGCCAGTCACCTTGGCGAGCAGTACTTC. Protein: CASHLGEQYF.

This chain joins TRBV10-3 and TRBJ2-5; perhaps TRBD2 as D (6 bases). CDR1 ENHRY and CDR2 SYGVKD come from the germline V gene. The length of the CDR3 is 14 residues. V was shortened by 2 bases and J by 5 bases, with 12 bases between the two germline ends. In DNA, the CDR3 is TGTGCCATCAGTGAGCGGACTGGGGGGGAGACCCAGTACTTC. This sequence encodes CAISERTGGETQYF.

This clonotype has at least ten counts. The chain uses TRBV7-2 and TRBJ1-4; 7 positions agree with TRBD1. The CDR3 is 15 amino acids. CDR1 is SGHTA, CDR2 FQGNSA, per germline. V lost 1 base and J lost 3; bases outside the gene matches: 2. The CDR3 protein is CASSLEGQPNEKLFF. Here the CDR3 DNA reads TGTGCCAGCAGCTTAGAGGGACAGCCTAATGAAAAACTGTTTTTT.